A selection of T cell receptor beta chains follows, all from one sample in a study of identical twins. A single record per CDR3 protein comes from TCRdb applying MiXCR to the 5' RACE reads. The sample has 240,000 or so distinct CDR3 sequences, about 13% seen once; the top ten hold 4% to 5%. The same sample was also used in a study of yellow fever vaccine responses in identical twins.

Sequenced material: memory (CD45RO+) T cells sorted from blood. These receptors all come from a woman aged 18 to 35 in good health. Each CDR3 is given with its conserved first and last residue. Fields, in order: CDR3 protein, CDR3 DNA, V gene, D gene, J gene, clone size. D genes are given only for firm matches. Some rows have no size entry. The others give once, few or many, or a class for an expanded clone.

cdr3_aa: CASSPTLQGTSGYTF; cdr3_nt: TGCGCCAGCAGCCCGACTCTACAGGGGACGAGTGGCTACACCTTC; v_call: TRBV5-1; d_call: TRBD1; j_call: TRBJ1-2; clone_size: many
cdr3_aa: CASLSYPGTAADTQYF; cdr3_nt: TGTGCCAGCCTCTCCTACCCCGGGACAGCAGCAGATACGCAGTATTTT; v_call: TRBV21-1; d_call: -; j_call: TRBJ2-3; clone_size: few
cdr3_aa: CSARTGGNTGELFF; cdr3_nt: TGCAGTGCCAGGACAGGGGGGAACACCGGGGAGCTGTTTTTT; v_call: TRBV20-1; d_call: TRBD1; j_call: TRBJ2-2; clone_size: -
cdr3_aa: CASSTSPGVGTYGYTF; cdr3_nt: TGTGCCAGCAGCACCTCACCAGGGGTGGGAACCTATGGCTACACCTTC; v_call: TRBV12-3/TRBV12-4; d_call: -; j_call: TRBJ1-2; clone_size: many
cdr3_aa: CASSQGTSGWETQYF; cdr3_nt: TGCGCCAGCAGCCAAGGAACTAGCGGGTGGGAGACCCAGTACTTC; v_call: TRBV4-3; d_call: TRBD2; j_call: TRBJ2-5; clone_size: -
cdr3_aa: CASAQAGTGRAFF; cdr3_nt: TGTGCCAGCGCTCAAGCCGGGACAGGGCGGGCTTTCTTT; v_call: TRBV12-3/TRBV12-4; d_call: TRBD1; j_call: TRBJ1-1; clone_size: many
cdr3_aa: CSQNPSGSGTQYF; cdr3_nt: TGCAGCCAGAACCCGAGCGGGAGCGGGACCCAGTACTTC; v_call: TRBV20-1; d_call: TRBD2; j_call: TRBJ2-5; clone_size: many
cdr3_aa: CASSLEQRGDTQYF; cdr3_nt: TGCGCCAGCAGCTTAGAACAACGGGGGGATACGCAGTATTTT; v_call: TRBV5-1; d_call: -; j_call: TRBJ2-3; clone_size: -
cdr3_aa: CASSHEGLLDTQYF; cdr3_nt: TGCGCCAGCAGCCACGAGGGCCTTTTAGATACGCAGTATTTT; v_call: TRBV4-3; d_call: -; j_call: TRBJ2-3; clone_size: -
cdr3_aa: CASSKIGNQPQHF; cdr3_nt: TGTGCCAGCAGCAAAATAGGCAATCAGCCCCAGCATTTT; v_call: TRBV9; d_call: -; j_call: TRBJ1-5; clone_size: few
cdr3_aa: CSVELRAGFNTGELFF; cdr3_nt: TGCAGCGTTGAACTCCGGGCAGGGTTTAACACCGGGGAGCTGTTTTTT; v_call: TRBV29-1; d_call: -; j_call: TRBJ2-2; clone_size: -
cdr3_aa: CASSSSSTDTQYF; cdr3_nt: TGTGCCAGCAGTTCCTCGAGCACAGATACGCAGTATTTT; v_call: TRBV6-4; d_call: -; j_call: TRBJ2-3; clone_size: many
cdr3_aa: CASSLRGETNEKLFF; cdr3_nt: TGTGCCAGCAGCTTGCGGGGGGAAACTAATGAAAAACTGTTTTTT; v_call: TRBV7-9; d_call: -; j_call: TRBJ1-4; clone_size: few
cdr3_aa: CASSSSPGEGKTQYF; cdr3_nt: TGTGCCAGCAGCTCCAGCCCCGGGGAAGGCAAGACCCAGTACTTC; v_call: TRBV5-5; d_call: -; j_call: TRBJ2-5; clone_size: few
cdr3_aa: CASSRTSGISDTQYF; cdr3_nt: TGCGCCAGCAGCCGAACTAGCGGGATCTCAGATACGCAGTATTTT; v_call: TRBV4-1; d_call: TRBD2; j_call: TRBJ2-3; clone_size: -
cdr3_aa: CASSTQGTGELFF; cdr3_nt: TGTGCCAGCTCAACACAGGGAACCGGGGAGCTGTTTTTT; v_call: TRBV18; d_call: -; j_call: TRBJ2-2; clone_size: -
cdr3_aa: CASSRDNMNTEAFF; cdr3_nt: TGCGCCAGCAGCCGAGATAATATGAACACTGAAGCTTTCTTT; v_call: TRBV5-1; d_call: -; j_call: TRBJ1-1; clone_size: -
cdr3_aa: CASSGSSGGYGYTF; cdr3_nt: TGTGCCAGCAGTGGGTCTTCAGGGGGCTATGGCTACACCTTC; v_call: TRBV6-1; d_call: TRBD1; j_call: TRBJ1-2; clone_size: few
cdr3_aa: CASSKGDGQSNYGYTF; cdr3_nt: TGTGCCAGCAGCAAGGGGGACGGACAATCTAACTATGGCTACACCTTC; v_call: TRBV5-5; d_call: -; j_call: TRBJ1-2; clone_size: few
cdr3_aa: CASSHRGDQETQYF; cdr3_nt: TGTGCCAGCTCCCACCGGGGGGACCAAGAGACCCAGTACTTC; v_call: TRBV18; d_call: TRBD2; j_call: TRBJ2-5; clone_size: few
cdr3_aa: CASSLLGQGYEQYF; cdr3_nt: TGCGCCAGCAGCTTGTTGGGACAGGGGTACGAGCAGTACTTC; v_call: TRBV5-1; d_call: TRBD1; j_call: TRBJ2-7; clone_size: many
cdr3_aa: CASSLAVASETQYF; cdr3_nt: TGCGCCAGCAGCTTGGCCGTTGCATCGGAGACCCAGTACTTC; v_call: TRBV5-1; d_call: -; j_call: TRBJ2-5; clone_size: few
cdr3_aa: CAISESGTLSYNEQFF; cdr3_nt: TGTGCCATCAGTGAGTCTGGGACACTCTCCTACAATGAGCAGTTCTTC; v_call: TRBV10-3; d_call: -; j_call: TRBJ2-1; clone_size: few
cdr3_aa: CASSQVVGTNTEAFF; cdr3_nt: TGCGCCAGCAGCCAAGTCGTGGGGACGAACACTGAAGCTTTCTTT; v_call: TRBV4-3; d_call: -; j_call: TRBJ1-1; clone_size: -
cdr3_aa: CASSRGTGRSSGNTIYF; cdr3_nt: TGTGCCAGCTCACGAGGGACAGGCCGCAGCTCTGGAAACACCATATATTTT; v_call: TRBV18; d_call: TRBD1; j_call: TRBJ1-3; clone_size: few
cdr3_aa: CASKGLAGSEQYF; cdr3_nt: TGTGCCAGCAAGGGACTAGCGGGATCCGAGCAGTACTTC; v_call: TRBV12-3/TRBV12-4; d_call: TRBD2; j_call: TRBJ2-7; clone_size: many
cdr3_aa: CASSQKGGDSPLHF; cdr3_nt: TGTGCCAGCAGCCAAAAGGGAGGGGATTCACCCCTCCACTTT; v_call: TRBV3-1; d_call: -; j_call: TRBJ1-6; clone_size: many
cdr3_aa: CASRQDPETQYF; cdr3_nt: TGTGCCAGTAGACAGGACCCAGAGACCCAGTACTTC; v_call: TRBV12-3/TRBV12-4; d_call: -; j_call: TRBJ2-5; clone_size: -
cdr3_aa: CASSHELGNNEQFF; cdr3_nt: TGCGCCAGCAGCCACGAACTAGGAAACAATGAGCAGTTCTTC; v_call: TRBV4-3; d_call: -; j_call: TRBJ2-1; clone_size: many